This T cell receptor (beta chain) is from a study of OX40 agonist ivuxolimab in advanced cancers. Study details: The study gave patients intravenous ivuxolimab at 0.01 to 10 mg/kg every 2 weeks. Among those enrolled, mean age was roughly 55 years (range about 23 to 85) and about 79% were male.

CDR1 is SGHAT and CDR2 is FQNNGV in the germline V gene. Trimming removed 5 bases from V and 1 base from J, with 11 bases in between. The CDR3 runs to 15 residues. The study's findings and limits: On average, CD8+ T cells had more expanded clones than CD4+. Among the least clonally expanded were partial responders at 0.1-3.0 mg/kg.

Libraries were prepared by immunoSEQ multiplex PCR; TCRdb keeps only in-frame clonotypes and omits some of them. This sample yields around 95,000 clones, of which just over 90% are seen a single time; over 0.65% belongs to the top ten. Concerning this clone itself: The target antigen is unknown.

Sequencing was performed on CD4+ or CD8+ T cells sorted from blood, taken in a trial of the OX40 agonist ivuxolimab. The receptor comes from an adult with an advanced solid tumor such as melanoma, head and neck, liver or kidney cancer. The genes are TRBV11-2 and TRBJ2-2, with unresolved D. Here the CDR3 DNA reads TGTGCCAGCAGCCCGCTGACTGGGAACACCGGGGAGCTGTTTTTT. Its protein product is CASSPLTGNTGELFF.